Listed below are T cell receptor beta chains from one sample, sequenced in a study of PD-1 blockade in classical Hodgkin lymphoma. Sequencing used immunoSEQ multiplex PCR; TCRdb keeps in-frame clones, though not all of them. The sample lists around 20,000 clones, 73% occurring once. Sequenced material: peripheral blood mononuclear cells (PBMCs), taken before the second cycle of nivolumab. Receptors were obtained from a human donor with classical Hodgkin lymphoma. Each CDR3 is given with its conserved first and last residue. The D gene is left open where the match is weak. Rows may omit the clone size; those that give it use once, few, many or a size class.

cdr3_length d_call j_call clone_size v_call cdr3_nt cdr3_aa
14 TRBD1 TRBJ2-3 - TRBV18 TGTGCCAGCTCACCGGGACAGGGTGGAGATACGCAGTATTTT CASSPGQGGDTQYF
13 - TRBJ2-7 - TRBV7-9 TGTGCCAGCAATGGGCGGGGGCCCTACGAGCAGTACTTC CASNGRGPYEQYF
12 - TRBJ2-7 - TRBV6-6 TGTGCCAGCAGTTACTTGGCTGGCGAGCAGTACTTC CASSYLAGEQYF
13 - TRBJ2-7 - TRBV5-1 TGCGCCAGCAGCGAGGATAGTCCGTACGAGCAGTACTTC CASSEDSPYEQYF
15 - TRBJ1-4 - TRBV6-5 TGTGCCAGCAGCCAGCTCTCCAGAAAAAATGAAAAACTGTTTTTT CASSQLSRKNEKLFF
13 - TRBJ1-2 - TRBV7-2 TGTGCCAGCAGCCCCGACCGGAACTATGGCTACACCTTC CASSPDRNYGYTF
16 - TRBJ2-3 - TRBV27 TGTGCCAGCAGTCGATATAGGGGGGGCTTCACAGATACGCAGTATTTT CASSRYRGGFTDTQYF
11 - TRBJ1-1 medium-sized TRBV28 TGTGCCAGCACCGGAGGGACTGAAGCTTTCTTT CASTGGTEAFF
14 - TRBJ1-5 - TRBV15 TGTGCCACCAGCTATGGGACAACCTCTCAGCCCCAGCATTTT CATSYGTTSQPQHF
14 - TRBJ2-1 few TRBV18 TGTGCCAGCTCACCACTGTTAAGCTACAATGAGCAGTTCTTC CASSPLLSYNEQFF
15 TRBD2 TRBJ2-2 few TRBV6-6 TGTGCCAGCGGCCTAGCGGGAGGTGGACCTTCGGAGCTGTTTTTT CASGLAGGGPSELFF
16 TRBD1 TRBJ1-2 - TRBV27 TGTGCCAGCAGTTCAAACAGGGGGCTGCTTAACTATGGCTACACCTTC CASSSNRGLLNYGYTF
15 - TRBJ1-1 - TRBV6-5 TGTGCCAGCAGTTACTCAGGGGACTTTAACACTGAAGCTTTCTTT CASSYSGDFNTEAFF
14 - TRBJ2-3 - TRBV29-1 TGCAGCGTTGCGGGGCAGGGCGGCACAGATACGCAGTATTTT CSVAGQGGTDTQYF
13 - TRBJ2-2 medium-sized TRBV7-6 TGTGCCAGCAGCCCCTTTGGGACCGGGGAGCTGTTTTTT CASSPFGTGELFF
18 TRBD2 TRBJ2-1 - TRBV4-1 TGCGCCAACCAGGGTAACGGGACTAGCGGGAGTCCCTACAATGAGCAGTTCTTC CANQGNGTSGSPYNEQFF
17 - TRBJ2-6 - TRBV5-8 TGTGCCAGCAGCTTGTCACAGGCCAACTCTGGGGCCAACGTCCTGACTTTC CASSLSQANSGANVLTF
13 TRBD2 TRBJ2-7 - TRBV10-3 TGTGCCGTCCAAGCGGGGGGTCCCTACGAGCAGTACTTC CAVQAGGPYEQYF
17 - TRBJ2-7 - TRBV7-6 TGTGCCAGCAGCTTAGTCGGGTCGGCCCCAGGAGGTTACGAGCAGTACTTC CASSLVGSAPGGYEQYF
15 TRBD2 TRBJ2-7 - TRBV4-2 TGTGCCAGCAGCCGGGGGACTAGCGGGAGCTACGAGCAGTACTTC CASSRGTSGSYEQYF
14 - TRBJ2-7 - TRBV19 TGTGCCAGTAGTGGGCACAGGGAACCCTACGAGCAGTACTTC CASSGHREPYEQYF
17 TRBD2 TRBJ2-3 - TRBV7-8 TGTGCCAGCAGCTACAACTATCTTAGCGGGAGCACAGATACGCAGTATTTT CASSYNYLSGSTDTQYF
16 TRBD1 TRBJ1-5 - TRBV7-9 TGTGCCAGCAGCTTAGGAAGGACAGGGGGCGATCAGCCCCAGCATTTT CASSLGRTGGDQPQHF
18 - TRBJ1-4 - TRBV2 TGTGCCAGCAGAGCCAGGACCTTTGGGGTACCAACTAATGAAAAACTGTTTTTT CASRARTFGVPTNEKLFF
12 - TRBJ2-5 - TRBV4-1 TGCGCCAGCAGCCAAGATATGGAGACCCAGTACTTC CASSQDMETQYF
14 - TRBJ1-2 - TRBV6-1 TGTGCCAGCCAAGCGGTGCGGACCGGTGGGGGCTACACCTTC CASQAVRTGGGYTF
14 - TRBJ1-4 - TRBV7-6 TGTGCCAGCAGCTTAGGTTTATTGGCTGAAAAACTGTTTTTT CASSLGLLAEKLFF
11 - TRBJ2-7 - TRBV6-6 TGTGCCAGCAAAGACAACTACGAGCAGTACTTC CASKDNYEQYF
19 - TRBJ2-1 - TRBV5-1 TGCGCCAGCAGCCGGGTCGCGGGGTCCCCCCTCCCGGGATATAATGAGCAGTTCTTC CASSRVAGSPLPGYNEQFF
13 TRBD1 TRBJ1-1 - TRBV5-1 TGCGCCAGCAGTCAGGGGGCCAGCACTGAAGCTTTCTTT CASSQGASTEAFF
18 TRBD2 TRBJ2-1 - TRBV7-9 TGTGCCAGCAGGCCCGCGACTAGCGGGAGGCCCAGGGGGAATGAGCAGTTCTTC CASRPATSGRPRGNEQFF
15 TRBD2 TRBJ2-1 - TRBV6-6 TGTGCCAGTTCCCCTAGCGGGAGGGCCTCCAATGAGCAGTTCTTC CASSPSGRASNEQFF
17 - TRBJ2-2 few TRBV7-9 TGTGCCAGCAGCTTAGGAAAGTTAATTCGAAACACCGGGGAGCTGTTTTTT CASSLGKLIRNTGELFF
15 - TRBJ1-2 - TRBV29-1 TGCAGCGTTGAAGATCCCCGCCCCGTTAACTATGGCTACACCTTC CSVEDPRPVNYGYTF
14 - TRBJ2-7 - TRBV11-1 TGTGCCAGCAGCCCTCCAGGGGCCTACTACGAGCAGTACTTC CASSPPGAYYEQYF
15 - TRBJ1-1 - TRBV5-8 TGTGCCAGCAGCCCGGGACATATCTCGAACACTGAAGCTTTCTTT CASSPGHISNTEAFF
12 - TRBJ2-1 once TRBV18 TGTGCCAGCTCACTCCGGGGTCAGGAGCAGTTCTTC CASSLRGQEQFF
13 - TRBJ2-3 - TRBV11-2 TGTGCCAGCAGCTTGACAGCGACAGATACGCAGTATTTT CASSLTATDTQYF
13 - TRBJ1-1 once TRBV2 TGTGCCAGCGTGCCCAGGGTGAGGACTGAAGCTTTCTTT CASVPRVRTEAFF
14 - TRBJ1-5 - TRBV30 TGTGCCTGGAGTGGGGGACATAGCAATCAGCCCCAGCATTTT CAWSGGHSNQPQHF
15 TRBD1 TRBJ1-6 - TRBV28 TGTGCCAGCAGTCCCCCGGAGGGACAGCATTCACCCCTCCACTTT CASSPPEGQHSPLHF
16 - TRBJ2-7 few TRBV27 TGTGCCAGCAGTTTATCCACAACAGGGAGGGGCTACGAGCAGTACTTC CASSLSTTGRGYEQYF
16 TRBD2 TRBJ2-1 - TRBV28 TGTGCCAGCAGAAGGACCGGGACTAGCGGGAGAAATGAGCAGTTCTTC CASRRTGTSGRNEQFF
12 - TRBJ1-1 - TRBV7-9 TGTGCCAGCAGGGGAGGGGACACTGAAGCTTTCTTT CASRGGDTEAFF
18 - TRBJ1-5 - TRBV11-3 TGTGCCAGCAGCTTAGATAACAGGGACTTATATAGCAATCAGCCCCAGCATTTT CASSLDNRDLYSNQPQHF
14 - TRBJ1-1 few TRBV30 TGTGCCTGGAGTCCCGGGACATATCACACTGAAGCTTTCTTT CAWSPGTYHTEAFF
12 - TRBJ2-7 - TRBV11-2 TGTGCCAGCAGCTCGACAGCCTACGAGCAGTACTTC CASSSTAYEQYF
20 TRBD2 TRBJ2-5 few TRBV11-2 TGTGCCAGCAGCTTAGAAGTTATAGGACTAGCGGGAGGGTGGGGAGAGACCCAGTACTTC CASSLEVIGLAGGWGETQYF
14 - TRBJ1-1 - TRBV7-7 TGTGCCAGCAGCTCAAGTTGGGGAAACACTGAAGCTTTCTTT CASSSSWGNTEAFF
11 - TRBJ2-3 - TRBV5-4 TGTGCCAGCAGCTTCGGAGATACGCAGTATTTT CASSFGDTQYF
15 - TRBJ1-2 once TRBV18 TGTGCCAGCTCACCCCTGGATCCGCCTAACTATGGCTACACCTTC CASSPLDPPNYGYTF
14 - TRBJ1-1 - TRBV6-6 TGTGCCAGCACCGCGACATCAAGTATTTCTGAAGCTTTCTTT CASTATSSISEAFF
13 - TRBJ2-3 - TRBV27 TGTGCCAGCAGCCTCTCTAGCACAGATACGCAGTATTTT CASSLSSTDTQYF